Listed below are T cell receptor beta chains from one sample, sequenced in a study of sequential checkpoint blockade in melanoma. The method was immunoSEQ multiplex PCR; TCRdb's version includes in-frame clones alone and lacks a portion of them. Here the sample spans 15,000 to 20,000 clones, around 92% being singletons. Sequencing was performed on CD8+ T cells sorted from blood (inferred from file names), taken from a patient given nivolumab and ipilimumab in sequence. These receptors originate from a human donor with melanoma. Each CDR3 is given with its conserved first and last residue. The D gene is left open where the match is weak.

V gene	D gene	J gene	CDR3 protein
TRBV6-4	NA	TRBJ1-3	CAIPQVLSGNTIYF
TRBV5-4	NA	TRBJ2-7	CASSLEDSYEQYF
TRBV19	NA	TRBJ1-1	CASSMAGSNTEAFF
TRBV19	TRBD1	TRBJ1-2	CATQGDNYGYTF
TRBV28	NA	TRBJ1-5	CASSFRGSYSNQPQHF
TRBV7-2	NA	TRBJ1-3	CASSSGLYSGNTIYF
TRBV20-1	NA	TRBJ1-1	CSARGQGAFF
TRBV19	TRBD1	TRBJ1-6	CASSQLQGAGSPLHF
TRBV6-5	NA	TRBJ1-5	CASGVGVGNQPQHF
TRBV29-1	TRBD1	TRBJ1-1	CSAVDRSAEAFF
TRBV7-9	NA	TRBJ1-2	CATTPGYGYTF
TRBV2	NA	TRBJ1-1	CASRESLGAFF
TRBV4-1	NA	TRBJ2-7	CASSQRESYEQYF
TRBV25-1	NA	TRBJ1-1	CASSESGTSVPEAFF
TRBV6-1	NA	TRBJ1-6	CASSEAGRVRSPLHF
TRBV5-6	TRBD2	TRBJ2-7	CASSSLLAGAYEQYF
TRBV6-4	NA	TRBJ1-1	CASSDSGASKAFF
TRBV27	TRBD2	TRBJ2-7	CATGLAATYEQYF
TRBV7-9	NA	TRBJ1-4	CASSLADSREKLFF
TRBV7-9	TRBD2	TRBJ2-7	CASSPQTSGAYEQYF
TRBV2	TRBD2	TRBJ2-7	CASIPRGGTDEQYF
TRBV7-8	NA	TRBJ1-1	CASSPKAGETEAFF
TRBV4-3	NA	TRBJ2-7	CASSQDVGDYEQYF